This entry features one T cell receptor beta chain sequence. This entry is derived from a study of blood T cell repertoires in COVID-19. Study information: Donors in the United States, Italy and Spain gave samples during acute or convalescent COVID-19. From T cells, B-cell-depleted T cells, or PBMCs came the material, which was cDNA or gDNA.

How the authors handled the data: Amplification from reference gene primers served as the basis for estimated nucleated cell counts. Sequencing was performed with immunoSEQ multiplex PCR; in TCRdb, only in-frame clones are kept and a portion is missing. V and J calls and clone size are given by that table; D and trimming were obtained from the DNA. The sample consists of roughly 350,000 clones, roughly 90% of them appearing once. V lost 3 bases, J lost 8 bases, and 11 bases lay in between. CDR3 size: 12 residues. Germline V gene data show CDR1 as SGDLS and CDR2 as YYNGEE. The sequenced sample consisted of peripheral blood. This sequence was found in a woman aged 45 to 65 with active or convalescent COVID-19. The J gene is TRBJ1-2, the V gene TRBV9; D gene uncertain. In DNA, the CDR3 is TGTGCCAGCAGCGGACACGGCAGGGGCTACACCTTC. Residues: CASSGHGRGYTF.